The clone carrying this T cell receptor beta chain came up many times. What it recognizes is unknown. The data were taken from a study of CD8 T cells in ankylosing spondylitis. Findings and caveats of the study: Reportedly, disease-linked clones are significantly enriched in ankylosing spondylitis patients' matched synovial fluid. CD8+ cells made up the disease-linked clones, which were relatively rare in peripheral blood. A motif in TCR beta, a set of roughly 8 highly homologous variants, appeared characteristic of ankylosing spondylitis blood.

Trimming shortened V by 1 base and J by 4 bases, and 13 bases separated the two germline ends. CDR3 length equals 15 residues. TCRdb re-analysed the 5' RACE reads in MiXCR, keeping a single row per CDR3 protein. The sample lists 35,000 to 45,000 distinct CDR3 sequences; approximately 9.9% were seen once. This receptor was obtained from a male donor with ankylosing spondylitis or in good health (not recorded which). The gene calls are TRBV12-3 or TRBV12-4 and TRBJ1-2; D might be TRBD1 (6 bases). The material sequenced was blood, either unsorted or a sorted T cell fraction (not recorded which). The CDR3 protein is CASSLEVTGVYGYTF. For the CDR3, the DNA is TGTGCCAGCAGTTTAGAAGTGACAGGCGTCTATGGCTACACCTTC.